What follows is one T cell receptor beta chain and its context. This sample is part of a study of blood T cell repertoires in COVID-19. Overall study: Sites across the United States, Italy and Spain contributed samples from acute and convalescent COVID-19. The analysed material was cDNA or gDNA that came from T cells, B-cell-depleted T cells, or PBMCs.

The CDR3 is 15 residues long. The germline V gene has CDR1 LNHDA and CDR2 SQIVND (reference sequence). The germline V and J ends were trimmed by 5 bases and 2 bases, with 16 bases remaining between them. TCRdb keeps only in-frame clones here, not all; method: immunoSEQ multiplex PCR. The sample has fewer than 40,000 clones, about 90% seen once. V usage is TRBV19 and J usage is TRBJ2-7; maybe TRBD1 (5 bases). Material: peripheral blood. The receptor was derived from a woman aged 40 to 55 with active or convalescent COVID-19. The CDR3 coding sequence is TGTGCCAGTAGTCCGAGACAGCAACCCACCTACGAGCAGTACTTC. Translating gives CASSPRQQPTYEQYF. The complete variable domain, with remaining parts taken from reference TRBV19 and TRBJ2-7, reads DGGITQSPKYLFRKEGQNVTLSCEQNLNHDAMYWYRQDPGQGLRLIYYSQIVNDFQKGDIAEGYSVSREKKESFPLTVTSAQKNPTAFYLCASSPRQQPTYEQYFGPGTRLTVT.